This TCR beta chain stems from a study of T cell responses to AZD1222 COVID-19 vaccine. V dropped 5 bases and J dropped 1 base, with 5 bases sitting between them. Germline V gene data show CDR1 as GTSNPN and CDR2 as SVGIG (reference sequence). CDR3 length: 11 residues. TCRdb's table, derived via immunoSEQ multiplex PCR, lists solely in-frame clones and lacks some. The sample lists 150,000 or so clones, roughly nine tenths seen once, with less than 4.5% in the top ten. The rearrangement joins TRBV30 to TRBJ1-1; D uncertain. This TCR was recovered from an adult in good health. Material: peripheral blood, obtained on day 0 of AZD1222 vaccination. The CDR3 is CAWRWNTEAFF. For the CDR3, the DNA is TGTGCCTGGCGGTGGAACACTGAAGCTTTCTTT.